The 26 T cell receptor beta chains presented below share a single source sample, sequenced in a study of cytomegalovirus exposure and HLA in healthy donors. Primers included in the PCR were 60 Vbeta and 13 Jbeta primers. This table comes from immunoSEQ multiplex PCR, and its TCRdb copy is limited to in-frame clones, with some not included. There are over 90,000 clones in the sample; approximately 82% occur only once, and 2.5% to 3% lies in the top ten. The sequenced sample consisted of PBMCs. The origin of the receptors is a man between 35 and 55 years old in good health and CMV-seronegative.

The chain links TRBV29-1 to TRBJ1-3; D possibly corresponds to TRBD1 (5 bases). The CDR3 covers 17 residues. Germline assignment: CDR1 SQVTM and CDR2 ANQGSEA. V dropped 3 bases and J dropped 2 bases, with 20 bases sitting between them. The CDR3 sequence is CSVDGVPGGTTGNTIYF. CDR3 nucleotide sequence: TGCAGCGTTGACGGGGTGCCGGGGGGGACGACTGGAAACACCATATATTTT.

The gene calls are TRBV4-3 and TRBJ2-1, with TRBD2 matching over 12 bases. The CDR3 sequence is 16 residues long. Trimming cost V 4 bases and J 4 bases; bases outside gene matches: 5. CDR1 and CDR2 from the germline V gene are LGHNA and YSLEER. The CDR3 bases are TGCGCCAGCAGCCGGACTAGCGGGGCCCTTTACAATGAGCAGTTCTTC. It codes for CASSRTSGALYNEQFF.

The V gene is TRBV19, the J gene TRBJ1-2; no reliable D call. CDR3 size: 16 residues. Germline V gene sequence: CDR1 LNHDA, CDR2 SQIVND (reference sequence). V gave up 3 bases and J gave up 6 bases, with 20 bases separating them. The CDR3 protein is CASSIRGRRGSNGYTF. The CDR3 bases are TGTGCCAGTAGTATCCGAGGCAGGCGAGGGTCGAATGGCTACACCTTC.

V is TRBV6-5 and J is TRBJ1-1, with TRBD1 matching 8 bases. V was pared by 6 bases and J by 6 bases, with 9 bases of the junction left unmatched. Germline CDR1 and CDR2: MNHEY and SVGAGI. The CDR3 runs to 14 residues. The CDR3 DNA reads as TGTGCCAGCAGCCAGGACAGGGTAATTGCTGAAGCTTTCTTT. It translates to CASSQDRVIAEAFF.

Details on this clone: Germline is not matched at one junction end, which may reflect a read error. The chain has TRBV7-9 and TRBJ2-1; 11 nucleotides agree with TRBD2. In germline, CDR1 is SEHNR, CDR2 FQNEAQ (reference sequence). The CDR3 has 18 amino acids. CDR3 region: CSSSLGWPSGGNYNEQFF. For the CDR3, the DNA is TGTTCCAGCAGCTTAGGTTGGCCTAGCGGGGGGAACTACAATGAGCAGTTCTTC.

The rearrangement uses TRBV6-5 and TRBJ2-7; TRBD1 agrees at 8 bases. The trim removed 3 bases at V and 0 bases at J, leaving 4 bases unmatched. The germline gives CDR1 MNHEY, CDR2 SVGAGI. This CDR3 comprises 15 residues. CDR3 bases: TGTGCCAGCAGTTATCGGACAGGGAGCTCCTACGAGCAGTACTTC. Translating it yields CASSYRTGSSYEQYF.

The CDR3 nucleotides read TGTGCCAGCTCACCAGGCCAAAATCAGCCCCAGCATTTT. Its protein is CASSPGQNQPQHF. The chain employs TRBV18 and TRBJ1-5; D is ambiguous. CDR1 is KGHSH, CDR2 LQKENI, per germline. This CDR3 is 13 amino acids long. Trimming took 2 bases from V and 4 from J, leaving 6 bases between them.

V and J are TRBV6-5 and TRBJ1-2, with 7 bases that match TRBD1. From germline, CDR1 is MNHEY and CDR2 SVGAGI. This CDR3 spans 12 amino acids. J was trimmed by 6 bases and V by 6 bases; bases with no gene match: 4. CDR3 DNA sequence: TGTGCCAGCAGGCAGACAGGGAATGGCTACACCTTC. It translates to CASRQTGNGYTF.

This chain uses TRBV5-1 with TRBJ1-1; 11 nucleotides align to TRBD1. The CDR3 totals 15 residues. Germline values: CDR1 SGHRS, CDR2 YFSETQ. With V trimmed by 4 bases and J by 5 bases, 7 bases remained unmatched. The CDR3 here is CASSAGTGGTTEAFF. The CDR3 DNA sequence: TGCGCCAGCAGCGCCGGGACAGGGGGAACTACTGAAGCTTTCTTT.

The chain carries TRBV19 and TRBJ2-2, with TRBD2 matching 10 bases. Germline loops: CDR1 LNHDA, CDR2 SQIVND (reference sequence). The CDR3 has 16 amino acids. V was clipped by 7 bases and J by 6 bases; unmatched bases: 11. In DNA, the CDR3 is TGTGCCAGTAAGAGCGGGGGGGCAGGATCGGCCGGGGAGCTGTTTTTT. Protein sequence: CASKSGGAGSAGELFF.

V gene TRBV5-6 combines with J gene TRBJ1-1; a possible D gene is TRBD1 (5 bases). The V gene lost 7 bases and the J gene lost 3 bases, with 13 bases spanning the gap. The CDR3 length is 13 residues. Germline loops: CDR1 SGHDT, CDR2 YYEEEE. The CDR3 is CASDRGGYTEAFF. CDR3 coding DNA: TGTGCCAGCGACCGCGGGGGGTACACTGAAGCTTTCTTT.

The rearrangement uses TRBV6-7 and TRBJ2-6, with D uncertain. Being an ORF, TRBV6-7 has a function that is uncertain. The CDR3 extends over 14 amino acids. The germline V and J ends were trimmed by 7 bases and 4 bases, with 11 bases remaining between them. In DNA, the CDR3 is TGTGCCAGCAAAGAAGGAGAAGGGGCCAACGTCCTGACTTTC. It translates to CASKEGEGANVLTF.

This chain joins TRBV5-4 and TRBJ2-2; possible D gene TRBD1, 5 bases. Per the germline V gene, CDR1 is SGHNT and CDR2 is YYREEE (reference sequence). The CDR3 has 16 residues. V lost 0 bases, J lost 2 bases, and 11 bases lay in between. In DNA form, the CDR3 reads TGTGCCAGCAGCTTGGGCAGGGTGGAAAACACCGGGGAGCTGTTTTTT. Residues: CASSLGRVENTGELFF.

The chain joins TRBV19 to TRBJ1-5; tentatively, D is TRBD1 (5 bases). CDR1 is LNHDA and CDR2 is SQIVND in the germline V gene (reference sequence). The CDR3 runs 13 residues. Between the trimmed V and J ends, which lost 7 bases and 5 bases, there was a span of 12 bases. CDR3 in amino acids: CASTPGFHQPQHF. In DNA form, the CDR3 reads TGTGCCAGTACCCCAGGGTTCCATCAGCCCCAGCATTTT.

The chain combines TRBV2 with TRBJ2-1; no clear D gene. The CDR3 covers 14 residues. Germline CDR1 reads SNHLY; CDR2 reads FYNNEI. With 6 bases removed from V and 2 bases from J, the gap between germline ends came to 11 bases. In nucleotides, the CDR3 is TGTGCCAGCAGGGTAACTATCACCTACAATGAGCAGTTCTTC. Its protein is CASRVTITYNEQFF.

For the CDR3, the DNA is TGCGCCAGCAGCTTGGGGGCCCATAACCAAATTACTGAAGCTTTCTTT. Its translation is CASSLGAHNQITEAFF. V gene TRBV5-1 combines with J gene TRBJ1-1, with D unresolved. Trimming left V 0 bases short and J 5 bases short, with 17 bases between. The CDR3 has 16 residues. The germline V gene has CDR1 SGHRS and CDR2 YFSETQ.

The chain couples TRBV19 to TRBJ1-3; D might be TRBD1 (6 bases). The CDR3 consists of 17 residues. With 6 bases removed from V and 3 bases from J, the gap between germline ends came to 21 bases. Germline V gene data show CDR1 as LNHDA and CDR2 as SQIVND (reference sequence). The CDR3 DNA is TGTGCCAGTAGCGATAGAACGTACAGGGAAGGTGGAAACACCATATATTTT. This codes for CASSDRTYREGGNTIYF.

As regards this clone: Germline and junction disagree at one end, which may indicate a read error. This chain connects TRBV7-7 to TRBJ2-7; 7 bases match TRBD1. This CDR3 spans 14 amino acids. The germline CDR1 and CDR2 sequences are SSHAT and FNYEAQ (reference sequence). The CDR3 protein is CASSPGQQSYEQYF. For the CDR3, the DNA is TGTGCTAGCAGCCCGGGACAGCAATCCTACGAGCAGTACTTC. The variable domain in full, with the rest retrieved from reference TRBV7-7 and TRBJ2-7, is GAGVSQSPRYKVTKRGQDVTLRCDPISSHATLYWYQQALGQGPEFLTYFNYEAQPDKSGLPSDRFSAERPEGSISTLTIQRTEQRDSAMYRCASSPGQQSYEQYFGPGTRLTVT.

The gene calls are TRBV15 and TRBJ1-3, with TRBD1 as a possible D gene (6 bases). Germline CDR1 and CDR2: LNHNV and YYDKDF (reference sequence). V gave up 5 bases and J gave up 4 bases, with 15 bases separating them. This CDR3 comprises 15 residues. The CDR3 sequence: CATSRAGTTGNTIYF. CDR3 DNA: TGTGCCACCAGCCGGGCCGGGACAACCGGAAACACCATATATTTT.

This chain links TRBV6-5 with TRBJ2-5; D perhaps matches TRBD1 (7 bases). Near its end, the DNA agrees better with TRBJ2-7, so the J call may be wrong. The CDR3 is made up of 15 amino acids. Germline V gene data show CDR1 as MNHEY and CDR2 as SVGAGI. CDR3 sequence (DNA): TGTGCCAGCAGTATGGAGGGGGCGAGCTCCTACGAGCAGTACTTC. Its translation is CASSMEGASSYEQYF.

The chain recombines TRBV5-1 with TRBJ1-2; possibly TRBD1 for D (6 bases). This CDR3 region has 15 residues. Trimming left V 4 bases short and J 4 bases short, with 17 bases between. Per germline, CDR1 SGHRS and CDR2 YFSETQ. The CDR3: CASSPQGTPTYGYTF. The CDR3 DNA reads as TGCGCCAGCAGCCCCCAGGGGACCCCTACCTATGGCTACACCTTC.

The rearrangement joins TRBV7-8 to TRBJ2-5; 7 bases are a match to TRBD1. The J call may be incorrect, as the DNA end agrees better with TRBJ2-7. The germline V gene has CDR1 SGHVS and CDR2 FQNEAQ. The CDR3 extends over 14 amino acids. The DNA for the CDR3 is TGTGCCAGCAGCCGGACAGGTGGGAGTTACGAGCAGTACTTC. This translates into CASSRTGGSYEQYF.

The chain links TRBV5-1 to TRBJ1-1, with D perhaps matching TRBD1 (5 bases). The CDR3 length is 14 residues. Germline lookup yields CDR1 SGHRS and CDR2 YFSETQ. V lost 0 bases and J lost 4, with 10 bases in between. This chain's CDR3 is CASSLVAGLTEAFF. CDR3 DNA: TGCGCCAGCAGCTTGGTCGCAGGGCTCACTGAAGCTTTCTTT.

The chain links TRBV6-6 to TRBJ1-1; D is unclear. The CDR3 covers 13 residues. The V end lost 6 bases, the J end lost 3 bases, and 11 bases lay between the germline ends. The germline gives CDR1 MNHNY, CDR2 SVGAGI (reference sequence). This chain's CDR3 is CASSRREDTEAFF. Written as DNA, the CDR3 is TGTGCCAGCAGCCGACGTGAGGACACTGAAGCTTTCTTT.

The rearrangement links TRBV7-8 to TRBJ2-5; TRBD1 is a possible D gene (5 bases). The tail of the sequence fits TRBJ2-7 better, so the J call may be wrong. In germline, CDR1 is SGHVS, CDR2 FQNEAQ. The CDR3 runs 17 residues. CDR3 DNA: TGTGCCAGCAGCTTATTTCCCTCCGAGGCCAGGGCCCACGAGCAGTACTTC. Residues: CASSLFPSEARAHEQYF.

The V gene is TRBV7-9, the J gene TRBJ1-4, with D possibly matching TRBD1 (5 bases). The CDR3 extends over 16 amino acids. Germline V lookup: CDR1 SEHNR, CDR2 FQNEAQ (reference sequence). V dropped 2 bases and J dropped 6 bases, with 16 bases sitting between them. CDR3 DNA sequence: TGTGCCAGCAGCTTAAAGGGTGGGGCGCGATATGAAAAACTGTTTTTT. Translating gives CASSLKGGARYEKLFF. The variable domain in full, completed from reference TRBV7-9 and TRBJ1-4, reads DTGVSQNPRHKITKRGQNVTFRCDPISEHNRLYWYRQTLGQGPEFLTYFQNEAQLEKSRLLSDRFSAERPKGSFSTLEIQRTEQGDSAMYLCASSLKGGARYEKLFFGSGTQLSVL.